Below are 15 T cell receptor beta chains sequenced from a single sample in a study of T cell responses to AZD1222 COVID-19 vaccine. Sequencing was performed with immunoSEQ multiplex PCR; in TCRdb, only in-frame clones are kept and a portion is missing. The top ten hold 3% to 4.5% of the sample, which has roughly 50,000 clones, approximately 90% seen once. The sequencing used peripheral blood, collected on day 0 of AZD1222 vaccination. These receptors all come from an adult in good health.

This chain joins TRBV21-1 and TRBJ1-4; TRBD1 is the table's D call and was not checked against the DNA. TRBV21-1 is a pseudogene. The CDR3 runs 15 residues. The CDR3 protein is CASSLRQGPNEKLFF. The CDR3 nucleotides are TGTGCCAGCAGCCTAAGACAGGGGCCAAATGAAAAACTGTTTTTT.

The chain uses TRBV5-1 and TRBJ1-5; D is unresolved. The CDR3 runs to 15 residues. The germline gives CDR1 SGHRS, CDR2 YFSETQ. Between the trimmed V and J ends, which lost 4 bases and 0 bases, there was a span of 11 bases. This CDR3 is CASSLAGDSNQPQHF. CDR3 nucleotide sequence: TGCGCCAGCAGCCTAGCAGGTGATAGCAATCAGCCCCAGCATTTT. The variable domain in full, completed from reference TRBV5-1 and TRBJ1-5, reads KAGVTQTPRYLIKTRGQQVTLSCSPISGHRSVSWYQQTPGQGLQFLFEYFSETQRNKGNFPGRFSGRQFSNSRSEMNVSTLELGDSALYLCASSLAGDSNQPQHFGDGTRLSIL.

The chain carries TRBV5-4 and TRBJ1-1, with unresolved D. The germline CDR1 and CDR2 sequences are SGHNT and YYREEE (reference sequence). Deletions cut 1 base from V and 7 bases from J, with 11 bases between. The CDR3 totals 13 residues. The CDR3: CASSLTLGGEAFF. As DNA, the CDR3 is TGTGCCAGCAGCTTGACCTTGGGTGGTGAAGCTTTCTTT.

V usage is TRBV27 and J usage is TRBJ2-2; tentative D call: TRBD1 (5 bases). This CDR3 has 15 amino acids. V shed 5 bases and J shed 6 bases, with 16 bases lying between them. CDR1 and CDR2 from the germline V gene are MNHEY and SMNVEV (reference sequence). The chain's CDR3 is CASSPLQARAGELFF. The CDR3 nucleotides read TGTGCCAGCAGTCCATTACAGGCTCGGGCCGGGGAGCTGTTTTTT.

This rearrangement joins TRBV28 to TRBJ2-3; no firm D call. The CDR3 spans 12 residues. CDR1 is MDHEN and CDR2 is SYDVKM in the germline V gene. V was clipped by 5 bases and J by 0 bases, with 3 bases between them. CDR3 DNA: TGTGCCAGCAGTCCTAGCACAGATACGCAGTATTTT. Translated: CASSPSTDTQYF.

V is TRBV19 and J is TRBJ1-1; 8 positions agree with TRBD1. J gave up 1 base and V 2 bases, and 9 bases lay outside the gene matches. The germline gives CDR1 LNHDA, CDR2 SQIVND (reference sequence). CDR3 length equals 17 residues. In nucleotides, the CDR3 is TGTGCCAGTAGTATAAGCCCCGCCGGGACAGGGAACACTGAAGCTTTCTTT. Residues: CASSISPAGTGNTEAFF.

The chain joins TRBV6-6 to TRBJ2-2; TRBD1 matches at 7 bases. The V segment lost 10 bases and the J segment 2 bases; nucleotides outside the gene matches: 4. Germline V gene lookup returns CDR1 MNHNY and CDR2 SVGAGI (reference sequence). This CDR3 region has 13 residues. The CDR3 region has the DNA TGTGCCACCGGGACAGAAAACACCGGGGAGCTGTTTTTT. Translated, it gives CATGTENTGELFF.

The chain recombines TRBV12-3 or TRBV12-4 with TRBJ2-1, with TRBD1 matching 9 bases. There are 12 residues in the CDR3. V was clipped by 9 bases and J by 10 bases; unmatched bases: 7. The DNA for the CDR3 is TGTGCCAGTATCGACAGGGGGTCGGAGCAGTTCTTC. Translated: CASIDRGSEQFF.

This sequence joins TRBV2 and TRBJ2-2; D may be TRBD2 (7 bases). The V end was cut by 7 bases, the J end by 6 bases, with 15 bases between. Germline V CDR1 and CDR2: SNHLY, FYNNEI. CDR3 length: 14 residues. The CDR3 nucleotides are TGTGCCAGCACCAAGGGGGGGATTGCCGGGGAGCTGTTTTTT. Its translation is CASTKGGIAGELFF.

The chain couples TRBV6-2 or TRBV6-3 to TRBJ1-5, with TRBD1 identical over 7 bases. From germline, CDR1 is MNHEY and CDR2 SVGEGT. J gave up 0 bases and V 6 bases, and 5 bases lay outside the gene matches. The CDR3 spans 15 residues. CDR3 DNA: TGTGCCAGCAGCTTCGACAGGGATAGCAATCAGCCCCAGCATTTT. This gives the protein CASSFDRDSNQPQHF.

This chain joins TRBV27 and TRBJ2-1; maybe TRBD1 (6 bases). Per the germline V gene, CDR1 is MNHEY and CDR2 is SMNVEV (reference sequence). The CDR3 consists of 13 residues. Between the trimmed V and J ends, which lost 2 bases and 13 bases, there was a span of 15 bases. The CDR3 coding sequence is TGTGCCAGCAGTTTAACCACAGGGTTAGAACAGTTCTTC. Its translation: CASSLTTGLEQFF.

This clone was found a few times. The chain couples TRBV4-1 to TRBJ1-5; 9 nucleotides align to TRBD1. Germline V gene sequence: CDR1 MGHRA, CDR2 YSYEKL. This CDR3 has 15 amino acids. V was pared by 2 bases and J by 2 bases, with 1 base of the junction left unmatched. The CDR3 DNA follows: TGCGCCAGCAGCCAATGGACAGGGGGCAATCAGCCCCAGCATTTT. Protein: CASSQWTGGNQPQHF.

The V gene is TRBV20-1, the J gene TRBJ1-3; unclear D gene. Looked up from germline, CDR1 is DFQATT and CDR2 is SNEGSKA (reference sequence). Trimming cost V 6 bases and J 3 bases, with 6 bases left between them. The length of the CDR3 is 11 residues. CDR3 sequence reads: CSAPNGNTIYF. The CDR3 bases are TGCAGTGCACCGAATGGAAACACCATATATTTT.

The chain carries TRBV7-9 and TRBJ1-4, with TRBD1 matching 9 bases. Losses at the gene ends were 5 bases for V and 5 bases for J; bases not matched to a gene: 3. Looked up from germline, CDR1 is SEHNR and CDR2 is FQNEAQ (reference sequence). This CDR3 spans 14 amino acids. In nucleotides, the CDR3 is TGTGCCAGCAGCCAGGGACAGGGCAATGAAAAACTGTTTTTT. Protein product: CASSQGQGNEKLFF.

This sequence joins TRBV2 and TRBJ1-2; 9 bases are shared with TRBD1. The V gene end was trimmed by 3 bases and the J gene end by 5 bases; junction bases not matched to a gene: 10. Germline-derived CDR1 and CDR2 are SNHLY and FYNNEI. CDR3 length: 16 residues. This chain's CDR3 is CASSDPGTGPSYGYTF. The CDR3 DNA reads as TGTGCCAGCAGTGACCCCGGGACAGGGCCCTCTTATGGCTACACCTTC.